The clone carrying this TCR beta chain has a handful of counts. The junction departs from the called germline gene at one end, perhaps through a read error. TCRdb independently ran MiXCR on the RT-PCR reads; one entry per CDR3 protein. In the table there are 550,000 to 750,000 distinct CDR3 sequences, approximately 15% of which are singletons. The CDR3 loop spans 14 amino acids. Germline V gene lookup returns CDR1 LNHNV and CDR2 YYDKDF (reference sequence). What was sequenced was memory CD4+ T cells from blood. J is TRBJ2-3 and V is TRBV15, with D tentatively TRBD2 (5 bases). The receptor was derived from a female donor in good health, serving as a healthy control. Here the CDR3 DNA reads TGTGCCACCAGTGTCAACCGGGGTACAGATGCGCAGTATTTT. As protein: CATSVNRGTDAQYF.